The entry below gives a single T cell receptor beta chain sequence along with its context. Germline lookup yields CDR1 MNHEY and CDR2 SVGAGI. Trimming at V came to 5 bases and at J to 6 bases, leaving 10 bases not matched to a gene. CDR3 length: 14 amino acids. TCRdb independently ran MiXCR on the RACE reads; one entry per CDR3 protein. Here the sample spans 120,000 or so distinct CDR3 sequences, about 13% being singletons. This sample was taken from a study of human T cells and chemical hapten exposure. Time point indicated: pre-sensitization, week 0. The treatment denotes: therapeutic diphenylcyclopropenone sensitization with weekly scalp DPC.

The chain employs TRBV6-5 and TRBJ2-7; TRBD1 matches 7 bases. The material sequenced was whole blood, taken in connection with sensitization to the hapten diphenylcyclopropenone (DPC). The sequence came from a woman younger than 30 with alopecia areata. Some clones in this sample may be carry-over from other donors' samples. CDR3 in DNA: TGTGCCAGCAGTAGAAGACAGGGAAGGGCCGAGCAGTACTTC. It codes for CASSRRQGRAEQYF.